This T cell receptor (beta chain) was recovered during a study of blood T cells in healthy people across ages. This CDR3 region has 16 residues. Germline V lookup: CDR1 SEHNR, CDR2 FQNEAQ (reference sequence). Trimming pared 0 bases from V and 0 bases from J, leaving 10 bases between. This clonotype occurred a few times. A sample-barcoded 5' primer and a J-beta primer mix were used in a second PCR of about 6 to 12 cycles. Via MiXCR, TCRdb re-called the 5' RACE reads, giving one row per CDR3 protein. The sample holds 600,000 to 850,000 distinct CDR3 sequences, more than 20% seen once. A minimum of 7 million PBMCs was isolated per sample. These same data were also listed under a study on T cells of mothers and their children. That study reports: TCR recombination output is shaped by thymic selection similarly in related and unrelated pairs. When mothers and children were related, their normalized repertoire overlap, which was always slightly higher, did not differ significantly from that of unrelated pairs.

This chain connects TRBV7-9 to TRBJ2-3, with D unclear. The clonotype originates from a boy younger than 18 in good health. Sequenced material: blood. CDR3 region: CASSLAHRTSTDTQYF. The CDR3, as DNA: TGTGCCAGCAGCTTAGCGCACCGGACCAGCACAGATACGCAGTATTTT.